The T cell receptor (beta chain) under discussion was sequenced for a study of shared clonotypes between healthy human individuals. About the research overall: Per donor, three plates held CD4 naive cells, three held CD4 memory, two held CD8 naive and one held CD8 memory.

Naive CD45RA+ and memory CD45RA-negative subsets were split from CD4+ cells. Concerning this clone itself: This specimen includes other DNA sequences encoding the same CDR3.

Germline-derived CDR1 and CDR2 are SGDLS and YYNGEE. The junction had 3 bases not matched to a gene; V was cut back by 0 bases and J by 3 bases. This CDR3 contains 15 residues. Sequencing was performed with immunoSEQ multiplex PCR; in TCRdb, only in-frame clones are kept and a portion is missing. The table lists about 1.5 million clones, approximately 98% of them singletons, with approximately 0.44% in the top ten. V usage is TRBV9 and J usage is TRBJ2-1, with 7 bases aligning to TRBD2. Material: naive CD4+ T cells sorted from blood. Subset specified: CD45RA+ positively selected. This receptor was obtained from a man aged 30 to 39 in good health. The DNA for the CDR3 is TGTGCCAGCAGCGTAGTACTAGCGAGCTACAATGAGCAGTTCTTC. As protein: CASSVVLASYNEQFF.